This T cell receptor beta chain derives from a study of blood T cell repertoires in COVID-19. V shed 1 base and J 3 bases; nucleotides not matched to a gene: 6. The CDR3 sequence is 15 residues long. Germline V gene lookup returns CDR1 SQVTM and CDR2 ANQGSEA. Per the study methods: Reference gene primer amplification in the assay estimated nucleated cell counts. The repertoire was sequenced with immunoSEQ multiplex PCR; TCRdb's copy has only in-frame clones and lacks some. V and J calls and clone size are as listed in that table; D and trimming were resolved from the DNA. The data hold fewer than 60,000 clones, with approximately 80% observed a single time.

The chain combines TRBV29-1 with TRBJ2-3; 8 positions agree with TRBD2. This clonotype was obtained from a human donor in a cohort sampled during active COVID-19. The sequencing sample was made of peripheral blood. The chain's CDR3 is CSVEGGREATDTQYF. Here the CDR3 DNA reads TGCAGCGTTGAAGGCGGGCGGGAGGCAACAGATACGCAGTATTTT.